Sequencing of this TCR beta chain was carried out in a study of graft-versus-host responses after intestinal transplantation. The authors seeded about 200,000 CFSE-labeled responder cells together with about 200,000 irradiated stimulator cells tagged with violet dye. The table came from immunoSEQ multiplex PCR; TCRdb's copy has only in-frame clones and leaves some out. The data show approximately 13,000 clones, roughly 33% seen once. The source was alloreactive CD8+ T cells from a mixed lymphocyte reaction culture, collected before intestinal transplant. The sample's subset: CFSE-low proliferating T cells sorted from approximately six-day pre-transplant mixed lymphocyte reaction (GvH or HvG direction). The source of these receptors is a human patient who received an intestinal transplant.

This clone was recorded a few times. This chain links TRBV4-3 with TRBJ2-7, with D perhaps matching TRBD1 (6 bases). Germline values: CDR1 LGHNA, CDR2 YSLEER. V lost 0 bases to trimming and J lost 1 base, with 7 bases between them. CDR3 size: 14 residues. CDR3 amino acids: CASSQEGQSYEQYF. The DNA for the CDR3 is TGCGCCAGCAGCCAAGAGGGACAATCCTACGAGCAGTACTTC.